Listed here is a single TCR beta chain. TCRdb re-analysed the 5' RACE reads in MiXCR, keeping a single row per CDR3 protein. The sample lists roughly 720,000 distinct CDR3 sequences, approximately 18% seen once, with around 12% in the top ten. The data were taken from a study of identical twins. From germline, CDR1 is MNHEY and CDR2 SVGAGI. Trimming cost V 4 bases and J 0 bases, with 10 bases left between them. There are 14 residues in the CDR3. This sample was also put to use in a study of T cells expressing NK-cell markers.

Sequencing was performed on PBMCs. The TCR was taken from a woman between 18 and 29 years old in good health. The gene calls are TRBV6-5 and TRBJ2-7; D is undetermined. CDR3 nucleotide sequence: TGTGCCAGCAGTTCAATGAGGAGCTCCTACGAGCAGTACTTC. It is translated as CASSSMRSSYEQYF.